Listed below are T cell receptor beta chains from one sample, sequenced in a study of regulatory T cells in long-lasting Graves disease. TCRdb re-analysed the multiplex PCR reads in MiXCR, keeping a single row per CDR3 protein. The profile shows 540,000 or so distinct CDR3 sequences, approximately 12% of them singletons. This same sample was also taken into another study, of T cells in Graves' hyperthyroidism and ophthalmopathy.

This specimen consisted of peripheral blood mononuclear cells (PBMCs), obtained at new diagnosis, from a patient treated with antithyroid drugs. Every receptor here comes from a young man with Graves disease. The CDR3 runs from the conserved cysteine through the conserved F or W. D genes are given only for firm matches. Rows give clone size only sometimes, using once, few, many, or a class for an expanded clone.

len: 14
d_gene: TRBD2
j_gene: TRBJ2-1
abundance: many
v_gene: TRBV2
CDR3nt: TGTGCCAGCAGTGAAACGGGAGGGCTGAATGAGCAGTTCTTC
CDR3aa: CASSETGGLNEQFF

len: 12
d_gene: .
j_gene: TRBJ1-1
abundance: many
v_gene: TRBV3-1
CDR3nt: TGTGCCAGCAGCCAGGCTACAGGGTCTTTCTTCTTT
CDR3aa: CASSQATGSFFF

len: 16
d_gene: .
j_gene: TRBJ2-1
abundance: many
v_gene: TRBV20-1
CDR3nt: TGCAGTGCTAGAGATTGGGGCGGGATCATATACAATGAGCAGTTCTTC
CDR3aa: CSARDWGGIIYNEQFF

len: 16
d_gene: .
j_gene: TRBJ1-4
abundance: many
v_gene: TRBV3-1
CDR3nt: TGTGCCAGCAGCCCGCTACGACAGGCGAGAAGTGAAAAACTGTTTTTT
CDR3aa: CASSPLRQARSEKLFF

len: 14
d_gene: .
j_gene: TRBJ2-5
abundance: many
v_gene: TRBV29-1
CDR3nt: TGCAGCGTTGAAGCCTGGGAGCCCCAAGAGACCCAGTACTTC
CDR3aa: CSVEAWEPQETQYF

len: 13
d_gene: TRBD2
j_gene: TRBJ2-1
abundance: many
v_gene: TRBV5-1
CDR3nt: TGCGCCAGCAGCCCAGCGGGATACAATGAGCAGTTCTTC
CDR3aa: CASSPAGYNEQFF

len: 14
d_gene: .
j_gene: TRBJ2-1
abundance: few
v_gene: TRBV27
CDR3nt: TGTGCCAGCTTTTCAGGGTCATTGAGCTATGAGCAGTTCTTC
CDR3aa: CASFSGSLSYEQFF

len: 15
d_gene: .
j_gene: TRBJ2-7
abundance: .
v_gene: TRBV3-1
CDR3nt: TGTGCCAGCAGCTTGACCGGGACACCGACCTACGAGCAGTACTTC
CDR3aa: CASSLTGTPTYEQYF

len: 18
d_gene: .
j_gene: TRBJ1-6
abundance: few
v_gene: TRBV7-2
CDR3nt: TGTGCCAGCAGGTTTCACCGTTTAACGAGCTCCTATAATTCACCCCTCCACTTT
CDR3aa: CASRFHRLTSSYNSPLHF

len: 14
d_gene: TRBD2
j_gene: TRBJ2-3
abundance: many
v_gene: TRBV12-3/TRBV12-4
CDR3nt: TGTGCCAGCAGTTTGGTAGCGGGGGCCGATACGCAGTATTTT
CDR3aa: CASSLVAGADTQYF

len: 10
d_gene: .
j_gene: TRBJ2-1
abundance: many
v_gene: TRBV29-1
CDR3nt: TGCAGCGCCACGCGAGATGAGCAGTTCTTC
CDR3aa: CSATRDEQFF

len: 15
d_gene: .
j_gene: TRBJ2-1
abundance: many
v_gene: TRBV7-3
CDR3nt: TGTGCCAGCAGCTACCTATCGACCACGTACAATGAGCAGTTCTTC
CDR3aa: CASSYLSTTYNEQFF

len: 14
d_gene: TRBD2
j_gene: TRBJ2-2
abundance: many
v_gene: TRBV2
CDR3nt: TGTGCCATAAGACCGGGACTACGGACCGGGGAGCTGTTTTTT
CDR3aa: CAIRPGLRTGELFF

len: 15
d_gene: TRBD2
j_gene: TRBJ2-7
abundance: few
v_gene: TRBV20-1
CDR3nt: TGCAGTGCTAGACTCAAAGCGGGAGGCTCCTACGAGCAGTACTTC
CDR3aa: CSARLKAGGSYEQYF

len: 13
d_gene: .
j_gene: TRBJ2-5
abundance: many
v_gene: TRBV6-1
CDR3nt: TGTGCCAGCAGTGACTTAGCGGAAGAGACCCAGTACTTC
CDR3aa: CASSDLAEETQYF

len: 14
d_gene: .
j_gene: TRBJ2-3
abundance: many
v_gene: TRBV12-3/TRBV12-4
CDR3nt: TGTGCCAGCAGTCCGTGGGTGGGGGCAGATACGCAGTATTTT
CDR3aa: CASSPWVGADTQYF

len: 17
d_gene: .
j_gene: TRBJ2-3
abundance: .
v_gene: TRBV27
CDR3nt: TGTGCCAGCAGTGCACCTTACTCGGGACGGAGCACAGATACGCAGTATTTT
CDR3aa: CASSAPYSGRSTDTQYF

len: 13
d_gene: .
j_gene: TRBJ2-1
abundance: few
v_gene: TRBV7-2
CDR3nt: TGTGCCAGCAGCTTCGTTAGCTCCAATGAGCAGTTCTTC
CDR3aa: CASSFVSSNEQFF

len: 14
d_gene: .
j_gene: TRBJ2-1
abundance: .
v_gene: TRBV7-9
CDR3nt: TGTGCCAGCAGCTTGGTCCGGGCTTACAATGAGCAGTTCTTC
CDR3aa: CASSLVRAYNEQFF

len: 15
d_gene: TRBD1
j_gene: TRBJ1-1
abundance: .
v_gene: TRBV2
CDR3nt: TGTGCCAGCAGCGGGACAGGAAACATGAACACTGAAGCTTTCTTT
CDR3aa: CASSGTGNMNTEAFF

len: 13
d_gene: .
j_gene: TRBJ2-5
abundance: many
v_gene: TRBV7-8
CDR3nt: TGTGCCAGCAGCATGGCGGGCTTGGAGACCCAGTACTTC
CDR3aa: CASSMAGLETQYF

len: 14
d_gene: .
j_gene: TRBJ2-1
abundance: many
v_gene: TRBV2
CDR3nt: TGTGCCAGCCTTTTAACGGCTGGGGACAATGAGCAGTTCTTC
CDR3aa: CASLLTAGDNEQFF

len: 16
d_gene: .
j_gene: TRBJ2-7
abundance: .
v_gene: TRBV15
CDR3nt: TGTGCCACCAGCGGGGCTAGCTTGGCCTCCTACCACGAGCAGTACTTC
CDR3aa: CATSGASLASYHEQYF

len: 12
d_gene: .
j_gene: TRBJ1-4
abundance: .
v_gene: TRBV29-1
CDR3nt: TGCAGCGTTGAAGACGGCGGGGAAAAACTGTTGTTT
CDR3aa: CSVEDGGEKLLF

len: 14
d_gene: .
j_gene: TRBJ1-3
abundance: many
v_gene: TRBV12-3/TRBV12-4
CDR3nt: TGTGCCAGCACACAACCCATCTCTGGAAACACCATATATTTT
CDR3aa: CASTQPISGNTIYF

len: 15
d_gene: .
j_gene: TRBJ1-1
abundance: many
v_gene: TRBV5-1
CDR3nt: TGCGCCAGCGCGACTGCGATAGGGTTGAACACTGAAGCTTTCTTT
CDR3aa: CASATAIGLNTEAFF

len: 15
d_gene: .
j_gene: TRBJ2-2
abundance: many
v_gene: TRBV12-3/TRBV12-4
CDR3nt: TGTGCCAGCAGCCGCCTTGGAGGGAGGACCGGGGAGCTGTTTTTT
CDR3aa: CASSRLGGRTGELFF

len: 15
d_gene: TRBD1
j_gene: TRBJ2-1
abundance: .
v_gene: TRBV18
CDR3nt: TGTGCCAGCTCACTTATCGGGACAGGGAGGGATGAGCAGTTCTTC
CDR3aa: CASSLIGTGRDEQFF

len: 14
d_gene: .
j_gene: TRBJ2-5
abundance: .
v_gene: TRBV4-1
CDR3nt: TGCGCCAGCAGCCTCACACTAGGGCGAGAGACCCAGTACTTC
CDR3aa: CASSLTLGRETQYF

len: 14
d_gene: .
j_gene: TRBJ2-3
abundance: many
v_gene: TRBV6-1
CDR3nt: TGTGCCAGCAGTCCGACAGGCCTCACAGATACGCAGTATTTT
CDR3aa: CASSPTGLTDTQYF

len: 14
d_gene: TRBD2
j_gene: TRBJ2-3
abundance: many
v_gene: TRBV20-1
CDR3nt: TGCAGTACTAGCGGCGAGATCTACACAGATACGCAGTATTTT
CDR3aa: CSTSGEIYTDTQYF

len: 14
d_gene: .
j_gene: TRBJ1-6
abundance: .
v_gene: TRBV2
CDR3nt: TGTACCAGCAGCCAACTGGGGTTAGATTCACCCCTCCACTTT
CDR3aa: CTSSQLGLDSPLHF

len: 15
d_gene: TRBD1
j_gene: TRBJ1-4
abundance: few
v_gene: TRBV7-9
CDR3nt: TGTGCCAGCAGCTCGGGACAGACGAATAATGAAAAACTGTTTTTT
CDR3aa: CASSSGQTNNEKLFF

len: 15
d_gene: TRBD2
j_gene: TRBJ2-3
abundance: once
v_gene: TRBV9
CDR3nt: TGTGCCAGCAGCCCTCTAGCGGGACACACAGATACGCAGTATTTT
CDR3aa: CASSPLAGHTDTQYF

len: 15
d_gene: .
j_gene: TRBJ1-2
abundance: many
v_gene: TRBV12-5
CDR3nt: TGTGCTAGTGGTTTGGTCCCTAACTTACTATATGGCTACACCTTC
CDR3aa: CASGLVPNLLYGYTF

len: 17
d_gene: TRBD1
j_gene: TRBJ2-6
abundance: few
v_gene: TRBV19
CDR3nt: TGTGCCAGTAGCACCGGGACAGGGAGCTCTGGGGCCAACGTCCTGACTTTC
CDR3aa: CASSTGTGSSGANVLTF

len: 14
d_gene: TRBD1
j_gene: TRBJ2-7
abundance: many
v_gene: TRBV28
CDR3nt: TGTGCCAGCAGTTTAAGGGACAGGGTCTACGAGCAGTACTTC
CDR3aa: CASSLRDRVYEQYF

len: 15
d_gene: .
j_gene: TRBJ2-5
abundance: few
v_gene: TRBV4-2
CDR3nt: TGTGCCAGCAGCCAAGTGGTTGGGGTAGGGGAGACCCAGTACTTC
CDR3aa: CASSQVVGVGETQYF

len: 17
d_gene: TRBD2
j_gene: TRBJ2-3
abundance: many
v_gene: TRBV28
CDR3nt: TGTGCCAGCAGTAGACCGGGACTAGCGGTATCCCCAGATACGCAGTATTTT
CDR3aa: CASSRPGLAVSPDTQYF

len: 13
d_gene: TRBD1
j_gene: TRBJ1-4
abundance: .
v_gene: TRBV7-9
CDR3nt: TGTGCCAGCAGCCAGGGACAGGCTGAAAAACTGTTTTTT
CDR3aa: CASSQGQAEKLFF

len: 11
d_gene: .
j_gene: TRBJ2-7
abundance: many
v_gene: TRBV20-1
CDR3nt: TGCAGTGCTAGTAAAGCCTACGAGCAGTACTTC
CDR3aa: CSASKAYEQYF

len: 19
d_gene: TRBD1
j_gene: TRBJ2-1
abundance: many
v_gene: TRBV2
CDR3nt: TGTGCCAGCAGCCGTATCACAGGGGGACTGATTAGCTCCTACAATGAGCAGTTCTTC
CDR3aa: CASSRITGGLISSYNEQFF

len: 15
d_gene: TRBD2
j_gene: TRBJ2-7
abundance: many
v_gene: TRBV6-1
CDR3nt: TGTGCCAGCGGTGGGACTAGCGGGAGGCTCGACGAGCAGTACTTC
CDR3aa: CASGGTSGRLDEQYF

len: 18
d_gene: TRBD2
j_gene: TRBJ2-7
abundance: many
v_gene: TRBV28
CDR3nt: TGTGCCAGCAGCTGGGGACTAGCTACCCCCCAGGCGGTCTACGAGCAGTACTTC
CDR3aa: CASSWGLATPQAVYEQYF

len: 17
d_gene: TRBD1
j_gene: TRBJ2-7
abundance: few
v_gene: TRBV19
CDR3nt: TGTGCCAGTAGTACCACCGGGACAGGGGAAATCAATTACGAGCAGTACTTC
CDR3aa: CASSTTGTGEINYEQYF

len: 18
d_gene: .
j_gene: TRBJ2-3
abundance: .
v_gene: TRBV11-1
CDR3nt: TGTGCCAGCAGCCTACTCGCAAACCGGGTCACCCCAGGGAGTACGCAGTATTTT
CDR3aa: CASSLLANRVTPGSTQYF

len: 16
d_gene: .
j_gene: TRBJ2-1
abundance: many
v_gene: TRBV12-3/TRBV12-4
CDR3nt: TGTGCCAGCAGTTTTGTCCTCGGACGAGTGAACAATGAGCAGTTCTTC
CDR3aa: CASSFVLGRVNNEQFF

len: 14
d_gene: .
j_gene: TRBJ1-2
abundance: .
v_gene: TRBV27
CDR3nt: TGTGCCAGCAGTTTAAAGGCGGATAGCTATGGCTACACCTTC
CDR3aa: CASSLKADSYGYTF

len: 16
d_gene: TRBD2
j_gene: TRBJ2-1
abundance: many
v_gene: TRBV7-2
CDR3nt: TGTGCCAGCAGCTTAGCGCGGGGCGGGAGGAAGAATGAGCAGTTCTTC
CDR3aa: CASSLARGGRKNEQFF

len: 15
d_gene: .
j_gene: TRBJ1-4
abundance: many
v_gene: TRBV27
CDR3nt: TGTGCCAGCAGTTCTCGCGGGGTGATGAATGAAAAACTGTTTTTT
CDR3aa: CASSSRGVMNEKLFF

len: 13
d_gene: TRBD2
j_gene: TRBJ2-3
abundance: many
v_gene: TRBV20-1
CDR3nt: TGCAGTGCTAGGCCTAGCGGGGGAGATACGCAGTATTTT
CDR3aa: CSARPSGGDTQYF

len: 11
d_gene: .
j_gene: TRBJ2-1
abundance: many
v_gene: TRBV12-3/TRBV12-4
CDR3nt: TGTGCCAGCAGTATTCCGACGGAGCAGTTCTTC
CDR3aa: CASSIPTEQFF

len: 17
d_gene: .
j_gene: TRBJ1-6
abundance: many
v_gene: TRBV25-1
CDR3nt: TGTGCCAGCAGAGATGGGTCCCACGGCCGATCTAATTCACCCCTCCACTTT
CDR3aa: CASRDGSHGRSNSPLHF

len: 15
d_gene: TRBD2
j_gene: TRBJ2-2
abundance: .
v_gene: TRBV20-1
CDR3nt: TGCAGTGCTAGAGATATGGTAGCGGGAGATATGGAGCTATTTTTT
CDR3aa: CSARDMVAGDMELFF

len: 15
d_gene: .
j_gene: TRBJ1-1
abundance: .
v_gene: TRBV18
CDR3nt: TGTGCCAGCTCACCCCGGACCCTTTCGAACACTGAAGCTTTCTTT
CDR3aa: CASSPRTLSNTEAFF

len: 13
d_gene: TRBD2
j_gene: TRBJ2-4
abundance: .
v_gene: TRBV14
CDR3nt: TGTGCCAGCAGCCTGGGGGGGACGGAGATTCAGTACTTC
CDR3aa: CASSLGGTEIQYF

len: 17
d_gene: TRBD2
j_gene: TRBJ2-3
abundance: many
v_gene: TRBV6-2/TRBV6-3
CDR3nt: TGTGCCAGCAGCCCCGCCGGACTAGCGGGAGGGAAAGATACGCAGTATTTT
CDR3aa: CASSPAGLAGGKDTQYF

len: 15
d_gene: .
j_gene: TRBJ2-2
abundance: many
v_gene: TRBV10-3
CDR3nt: TGTGCCATCAGTGACGGGGGGCGAATAGCCGGGGAGCTGTTTTTT
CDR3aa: CAISDGGRIAGELFF

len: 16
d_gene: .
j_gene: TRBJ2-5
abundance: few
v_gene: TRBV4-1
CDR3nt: TGCGCCAGCAGCCAAGAATCCCCGGGGAGAGGGGAGACCCAGTACTTC
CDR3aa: CASSQESPGRGETQYF